This is a list of T cell receptor beta chains from one sample in a study of cytomegalovirus exposure and HLA in healthy donors. Generated by immunoSEQ multiplex PCR, the TCRdb table keeps only in-frame clones and is missing some. This sample has under 150,000 clones; about 76% occur once, and the top ten carry around 0.7%. Sequenced sample: PBMCs. All receptors derive from a man aged 18-30 years in good health and CMV-seronegative. Both conserved end residues are part of each CDR3. The listing skips clone size in some rows; elsewhere it reads once, few, many or a size class.

clone size: -
V gene: TRBV18
J gene: TRBJ2-7
CDR3 protein: CASSRETGVSYEQYF

clone size: -
V gene: TRBV19
J gene: TRBJ1-5
CDR3 protein: CASRDRDLSNQPQHF

clone size: -
V gene: TRBV9
J gene: TRBJ1-1
CDR3 protein: CASSVVGRAPFF

clone size: -
V gene: TRBV10-3
J gene: TRBJ1-5
CDR3 protein: CAISGENQPQHF

clone size: few
V gene: TRBV7-3
J gene: TRBJ2-2
CDR3 protein: CASSLTVNTGELFF

clone size: -
V gene: TRBV29-1
J gene: TRBJ1-1
CDR3 protein: CSVETGGADFF

clone size: -
V gene: TRBV7-9
J gene: TRBJ1-1
CDR3 protein: CASSLETATEAFF

clone size: few
V gene: TRBV13
J gene: TRBJ1-2
CDR3 protein: CASSFGAPGAYGYTF

clone size: -
V gene: TRBV6-1
J gene: TRBJ1-1
CDR3 protein: CAYGHPNTEAFF

clone size: -
V gene: TRBV9
J gene: TRBJ2-1
CDR3 protein: CASIGTGDNEQFF

clone size: -
V gene: TRBV30
J gene: TRBJ2-1
CDR3 protein: CAWSQDYNGQFF

clone size: -
V gene: TRBV19
J gene: TRBJ2-6
CDR3 protein: CASSIVGLGANVLTF

clone size: -
V gene: TRBV15
J gene: TRBJ1-5
CDR3 protein: CATSRGGDWTLSNQPQHF

clone size: once
V gene: TRBV7-8
J gene: TRBJ2-5
CDR3 protein: CASSSPPDSEETQYF

clone size: -
V gene: TRBV19
J gene: TRBJ2-2
CDR3 protein: CASSIDRLRRSTGELFF

clone size: -
V gene: TRBV6-5
J gene: TRBJ2-5
CDR3 protein: CASRTNRGGETQYF

clone size: -
V gene: TRBV9
J gene: TRBJ2-3
CDR3 protein: CASSVTSGSSTDTQYF

clone size: -
V gene: TRBV4-3
J gene: TRBJ1-5
CDR3 protein: CASSQGPVGHQPQHF

clone size: -
V gene: TRBV2
J gene: TRBJ1-5
CDR3 protein: CASSEARQPQHF